This TCR beta chain was obtained from a study of blood T cell repertoires in COVID-19. TCRdb's table, derived via immunoSEQ multiplex PCR, lists solely in-frame clones and lacks some. The sample has about 59,000 clones; roughly nine tenths are singletons. This clone was counted once. CDR3 length equals 16 residues. V was pared by 0 bases and J by 4 bases, with 16 bases between. Germline V lookup: CDR1 SGDLS, CDR2 YYNGEE. Input material: peripheral blood. The TCR comes from an elderly man in a cohort sampled during active COVID-19. The chain has TRBV9 and TRBJ2-5, with D possibly matching TRBD2 (7 bases). The CDR3, as DNA: TGTGCCAGCAGCGTAGGTCGGGGGGCGATAGGAGAGACCCAGTACTTC. This gives the protein CASSVGRGAIGETQYF.